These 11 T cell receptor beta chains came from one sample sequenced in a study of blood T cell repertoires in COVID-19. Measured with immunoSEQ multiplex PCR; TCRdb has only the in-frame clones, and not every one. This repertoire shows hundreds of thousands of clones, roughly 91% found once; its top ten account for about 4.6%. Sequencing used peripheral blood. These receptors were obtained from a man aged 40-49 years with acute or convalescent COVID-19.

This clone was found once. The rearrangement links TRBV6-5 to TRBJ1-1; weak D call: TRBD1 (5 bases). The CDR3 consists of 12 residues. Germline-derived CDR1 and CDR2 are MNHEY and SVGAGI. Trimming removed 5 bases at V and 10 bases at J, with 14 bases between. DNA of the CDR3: TGTGCCAGCAGTCTTTCGACAGTGGGAGCTTTCTTT. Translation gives CASSLSTVGAFF.

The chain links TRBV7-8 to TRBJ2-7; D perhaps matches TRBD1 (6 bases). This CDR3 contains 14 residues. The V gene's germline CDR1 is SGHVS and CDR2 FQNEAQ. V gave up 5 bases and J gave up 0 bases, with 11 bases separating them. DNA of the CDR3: TGTGCCAGCAGCACCGACAGGTACTCCTACGAGCAGTACTTC. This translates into CASSTDRYSYEQYF.

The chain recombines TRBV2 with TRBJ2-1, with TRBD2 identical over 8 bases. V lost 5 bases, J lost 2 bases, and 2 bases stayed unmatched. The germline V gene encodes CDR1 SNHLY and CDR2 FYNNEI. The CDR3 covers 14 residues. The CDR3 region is CASSLAGTYNEQFF. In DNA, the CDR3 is TGTGCCAGCAGTTTAGCGGGGACCTACAATGAGCAGTTCTTC.

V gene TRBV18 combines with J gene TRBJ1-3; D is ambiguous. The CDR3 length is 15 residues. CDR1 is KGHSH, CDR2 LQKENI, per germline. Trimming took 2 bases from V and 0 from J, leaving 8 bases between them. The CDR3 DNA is TGTGCCAGCTCACCAGGCGGGAGCTCTGGAAACACCATATATTTT. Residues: CASSPGGSSGNTIYF.

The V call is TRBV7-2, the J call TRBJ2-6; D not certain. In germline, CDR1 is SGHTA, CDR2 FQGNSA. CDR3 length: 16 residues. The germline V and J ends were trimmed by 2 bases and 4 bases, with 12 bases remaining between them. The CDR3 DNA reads TGTGCCAGCAGCTTAATGAACCCGGTCGGGGCCAACGTCCTGACTTTC. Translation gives CASSLMNPVGANVLTF. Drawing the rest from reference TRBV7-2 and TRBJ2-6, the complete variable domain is GAGVSQSPSNKVTEKGKDVELRCDPISGHTALYWYRQSLGQGLEFLIYFQGNSAPDKSGLPSDRFSAERTGGSVSTLTIQRTQQEDSAVYLCASSLMNPVGANVLTFGAGSRLTVL.

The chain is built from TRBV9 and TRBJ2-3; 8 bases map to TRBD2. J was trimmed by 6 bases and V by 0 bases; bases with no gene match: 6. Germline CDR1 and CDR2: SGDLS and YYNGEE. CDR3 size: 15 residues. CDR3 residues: CASSVVSAGEDTQYF. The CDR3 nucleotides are TGTGCCAGCAGCGTAGTCTCAGCGGGGGAGGATACGCAGTATTTT. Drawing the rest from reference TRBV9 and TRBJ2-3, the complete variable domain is DSGVTQTPKHLITATGQRVTLRCSPRSGDLSVYWYQQSLDQGLQFLIQYYNGEERAKGNILERFSAQQFPDLHSELNLSSLELGDSALYFCASSVVSAGEDTQYFGPGTRLTVL.

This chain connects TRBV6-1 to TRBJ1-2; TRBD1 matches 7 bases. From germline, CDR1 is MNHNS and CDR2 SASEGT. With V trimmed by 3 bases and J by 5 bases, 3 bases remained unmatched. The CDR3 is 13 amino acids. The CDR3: CASSETGRYGYTF. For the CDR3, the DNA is TGTGCCAGCAGTGAGACAGGGAGATATGGCTACACCTTC.

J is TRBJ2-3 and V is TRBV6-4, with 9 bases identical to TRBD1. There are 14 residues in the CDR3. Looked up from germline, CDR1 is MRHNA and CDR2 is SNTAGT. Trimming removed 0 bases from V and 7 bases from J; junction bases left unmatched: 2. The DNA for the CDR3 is TGTGCCAGCAGTGACTCACAGGGGGCAAATACGCAGTATTTT. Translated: CASSDSQGANTQYF.

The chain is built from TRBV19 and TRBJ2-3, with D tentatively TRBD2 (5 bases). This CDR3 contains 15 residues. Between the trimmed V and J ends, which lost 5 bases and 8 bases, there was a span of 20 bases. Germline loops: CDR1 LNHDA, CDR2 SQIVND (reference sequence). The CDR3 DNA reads TGTGCCAGTAGTGCATCGAGGGCCGCTACCCGTACGCAGTATTTT. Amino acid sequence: CASSASRAATRTQYF.

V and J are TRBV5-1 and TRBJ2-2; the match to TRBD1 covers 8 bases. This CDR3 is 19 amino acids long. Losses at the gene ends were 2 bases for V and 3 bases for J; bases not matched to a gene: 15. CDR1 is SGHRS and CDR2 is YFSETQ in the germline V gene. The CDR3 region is CASSFKPSKLQGDTGELFF. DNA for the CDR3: TGCGCCAGCAGCTTCAAACCCTCCAAACTACAGGGGGACACCGGGGAGCTGTTTTTT.

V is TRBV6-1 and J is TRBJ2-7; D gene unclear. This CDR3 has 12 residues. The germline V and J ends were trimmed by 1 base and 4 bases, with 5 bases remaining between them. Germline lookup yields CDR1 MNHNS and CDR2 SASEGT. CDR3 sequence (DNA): TGTGCCAGCAGTGAAGGAGGTTACGAGCAGTACTTC. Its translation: CASSEGGYEQYF.